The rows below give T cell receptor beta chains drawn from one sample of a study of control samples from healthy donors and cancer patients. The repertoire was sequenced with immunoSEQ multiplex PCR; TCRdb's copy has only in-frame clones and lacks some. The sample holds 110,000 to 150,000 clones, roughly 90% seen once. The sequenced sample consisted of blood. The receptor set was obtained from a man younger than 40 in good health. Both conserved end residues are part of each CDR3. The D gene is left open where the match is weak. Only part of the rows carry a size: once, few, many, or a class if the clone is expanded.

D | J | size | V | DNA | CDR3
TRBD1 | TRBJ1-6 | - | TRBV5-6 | TGTGCCAGCAGGGCGACAGGGGTTAATTCACCCCTCCACTTT | CASRATGVNSPLHF
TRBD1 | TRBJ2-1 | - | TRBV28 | TGTGCCAGCAGTTCCTTGACAGGGCTTAGGTCCTACAATGAGCAGTTCTTC | CASSSLTGLRSYNEQFF
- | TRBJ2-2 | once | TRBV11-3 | TGTGCCAGCAGCTTAATGACGAACACCGGGGAGCTGTTTTTT | CASSLMTNTGELFF
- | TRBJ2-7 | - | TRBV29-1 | TGCAGCGTAGTGGCGGGAATCCACGAGCAGTACTTC | CSVVAGIHEQYF
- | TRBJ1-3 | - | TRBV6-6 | TGTGCCAGCAGTTCAACGGTGAGCTCTGGAAACACCATATATTTT | CASSSTVSSGNTIYF
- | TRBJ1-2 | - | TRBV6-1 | TGTGCCAGCAGTGAAGCCCCTGTTCTCGGCTACACCTTC | CASSEAPVLGYTF
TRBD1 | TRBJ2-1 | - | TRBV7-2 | TGTGCCAGCAGCCCCAGCAGGGGGCTAGGGTATGAGCAGTTCTTC | CASSPSRGLGYEQFF
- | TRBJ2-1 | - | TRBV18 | TGTGCCAGCTCAGCTCAAAATACATATTACAATGAGCAGTTCTTC | CASSAQNTYYNEQFF
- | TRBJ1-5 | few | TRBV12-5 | TGTGCTAGTGGTTTGTTTTTTGGTTTCCAGCCCCAGCATTTT | CASGLFFGFQPQHF
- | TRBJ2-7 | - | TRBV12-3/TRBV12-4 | TGTGCCAGCAGTCCGTCGAACGGCTACGAGCAGTACTTC | CASSPSNGYEQYF
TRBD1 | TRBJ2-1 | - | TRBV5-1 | TGCGCCAGCAGCTTAGGACAGGCCAATGAGCAGTTCTTC | CASSLGQANEQFF
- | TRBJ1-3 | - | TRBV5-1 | TGCGCCAGCAGCTTGGCGGTAGGCTCTGGAAACACCATATATTTT | CASSLAVGSGNTIYF
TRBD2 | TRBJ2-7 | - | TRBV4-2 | TGTGCCAGCAGCCAAGGAGGACTAGTATCTTCCGAGCAGTACTTC | CASSQGGLVSSEQYF
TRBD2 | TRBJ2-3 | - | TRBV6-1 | TGTGCCAGCAGTCCGAAAGCGGGATATACGCAGTATTTT | CASSPKAGYTQYF
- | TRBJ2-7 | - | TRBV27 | TGTGCCAGCACCTCGCTGTACACAGCCCGGGAGCGGAACGAGCAGTACTTC | CASTSLYTARERNEQYF
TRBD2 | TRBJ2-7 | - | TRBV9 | TGTGCCAGCAGCGGGGGACTACTGGACGAGCAGTACTTC | CASSGGLLDEQYF
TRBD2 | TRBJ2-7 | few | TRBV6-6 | TGTGCCAGCAGTTCCCAGCCGGGAGGGCCTTACGAGCAGTACTTC | CASSSQPGGPYEQYF
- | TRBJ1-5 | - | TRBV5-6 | TGTGCCAGCAGTCAACAGGGCCTCCCCTATCAGCCCCAGCATTTT | CASSQQGLPYQPQHF